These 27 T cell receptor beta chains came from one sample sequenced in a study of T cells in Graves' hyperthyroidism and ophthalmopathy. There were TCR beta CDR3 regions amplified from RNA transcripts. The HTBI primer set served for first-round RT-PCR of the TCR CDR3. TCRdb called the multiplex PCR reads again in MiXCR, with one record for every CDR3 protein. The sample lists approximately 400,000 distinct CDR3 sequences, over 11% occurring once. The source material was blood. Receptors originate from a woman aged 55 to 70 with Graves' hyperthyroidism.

The chain's CDR3 is CASSKEGGGPETQYF. In DNA form, the CDR3 reads TGTGCCAGCAGCAAAGAGGGAGGAGGACCAGAGACCCAGTACTTC. The V and J genes are TRBV9 and TRBJ2-5, with D maybe TRBD2 (6 bases). The germline V gene encodes CDR1 SGDLS and CDR2 YYNGEE. V gave up 4 bases and J gave up 4 bases, with 17 bases separating them. This CDR3 region has 15 residues.

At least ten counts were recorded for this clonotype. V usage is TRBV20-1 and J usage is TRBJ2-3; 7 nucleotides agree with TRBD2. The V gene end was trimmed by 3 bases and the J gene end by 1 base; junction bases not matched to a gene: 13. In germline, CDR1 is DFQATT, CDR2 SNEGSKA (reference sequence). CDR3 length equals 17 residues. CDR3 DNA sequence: TGCAGTGCTAGGCCCGGCTCAAGCGGGATTGGCACAGATACGCAGTATTTT. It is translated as CSARPGSSGIGTDTQYF.

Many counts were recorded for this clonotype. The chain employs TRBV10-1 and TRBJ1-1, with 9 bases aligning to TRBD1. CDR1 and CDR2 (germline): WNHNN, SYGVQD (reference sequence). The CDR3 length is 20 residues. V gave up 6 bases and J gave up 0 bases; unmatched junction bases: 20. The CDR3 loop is CASRPTRIKTGGIMNTEAFF. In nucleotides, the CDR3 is TGCGCCAGCAGACCAACCAGAATCAAAACAGGGGGCATCATGAACACTGAAGCTTTCTTT.

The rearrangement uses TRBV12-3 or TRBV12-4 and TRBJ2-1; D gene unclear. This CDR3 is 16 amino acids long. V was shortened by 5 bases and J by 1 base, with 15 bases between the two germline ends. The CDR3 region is CASSPPGGESYNEQFF. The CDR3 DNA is TGTGCCAGCAGTCCCCCGGGCGGAGAGTCCTACAATGAGCAGTTCTTC.

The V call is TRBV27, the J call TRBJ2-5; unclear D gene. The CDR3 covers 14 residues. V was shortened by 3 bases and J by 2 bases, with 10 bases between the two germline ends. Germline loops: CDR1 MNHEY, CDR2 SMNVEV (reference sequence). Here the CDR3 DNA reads TGTGCCAGCAGTTTCGCGCCAGATCAAGAGACCCAGTACTTC. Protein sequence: CASSFAPDQETQYF.

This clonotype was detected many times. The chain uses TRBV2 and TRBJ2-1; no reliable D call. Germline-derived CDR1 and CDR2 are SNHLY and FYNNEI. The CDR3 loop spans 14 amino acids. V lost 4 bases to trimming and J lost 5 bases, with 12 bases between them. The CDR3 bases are TGTGCCAGCAGTGGAGCCAGCCTCAACAATGAGCAGTTCTTC. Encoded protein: CASSGASLNNEQFF.

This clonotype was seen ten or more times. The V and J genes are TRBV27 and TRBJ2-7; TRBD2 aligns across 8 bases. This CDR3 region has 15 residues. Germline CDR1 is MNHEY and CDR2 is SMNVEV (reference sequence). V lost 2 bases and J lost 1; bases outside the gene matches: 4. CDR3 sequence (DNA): TGTGCCAGCAGTTTAAGGGCTAGCGGGTCCTACGAGCAGTACTTC. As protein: CASSLRASGSYEQYF.

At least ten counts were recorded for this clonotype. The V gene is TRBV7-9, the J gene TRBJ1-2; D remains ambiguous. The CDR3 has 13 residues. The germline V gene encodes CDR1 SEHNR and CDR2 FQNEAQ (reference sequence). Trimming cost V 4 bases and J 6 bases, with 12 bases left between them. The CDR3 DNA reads TGTGCCAGCAGCTCCAATGGGCCTAATGGCTACACCTTC. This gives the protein CASSSNGPNGYTF. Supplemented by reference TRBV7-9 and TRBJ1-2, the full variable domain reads DTGVSQNPRHKITKRGQNVTFRCDPISEHNRLYWYRQTLGQGPEFLTYFQNEAQLEKSRLLSDRFSAERPKGSFSTLEIQRTEQGDSAMYLCASSSNGPNGYTFGSGTRLTVV.

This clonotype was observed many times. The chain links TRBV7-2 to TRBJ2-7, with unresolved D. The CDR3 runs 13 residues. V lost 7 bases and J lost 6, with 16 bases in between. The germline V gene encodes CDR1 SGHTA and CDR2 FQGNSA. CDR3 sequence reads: CASKSRASPEQYF. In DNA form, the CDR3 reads TGTGCCAGCAAAAGTAGGGCCTCTCCCGAGCAGTACTTC.

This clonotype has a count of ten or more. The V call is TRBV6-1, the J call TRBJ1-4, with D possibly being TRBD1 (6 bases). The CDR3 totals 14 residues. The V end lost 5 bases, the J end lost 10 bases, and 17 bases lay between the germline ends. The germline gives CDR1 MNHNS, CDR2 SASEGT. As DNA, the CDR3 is TGTGCCAGCAGTCTCGACAGGCGGCGGGGAAAACTGTTTTTT. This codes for CASSLDRRRGKLFF.

The CDR3 region has the DNA TGTGCCAGCAGGCTCCATAGCACAGATACGCAGTATTTT. Residues: CASRLHSTDTQYF. The chain links TRBV27 to TRBJ2-3; no definite D call. V was trimmed by 6 bases and J by 0 bases, leaving 7 bases between them. From germline, CDR1 is MNHEY and CDR2 SMNVEV (reference sequence). The CDR3 loop spans 13 amino acids.

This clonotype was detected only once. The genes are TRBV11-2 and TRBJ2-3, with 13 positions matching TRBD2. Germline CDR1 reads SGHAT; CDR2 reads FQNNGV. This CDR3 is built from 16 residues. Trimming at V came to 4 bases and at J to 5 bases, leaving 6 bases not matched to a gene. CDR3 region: CASSWSWTSGGDTQYF. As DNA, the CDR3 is TGTGCCAGCAGCTGGAGCTGGACTAGCGGGGGAGATACGCAGTATTTT.

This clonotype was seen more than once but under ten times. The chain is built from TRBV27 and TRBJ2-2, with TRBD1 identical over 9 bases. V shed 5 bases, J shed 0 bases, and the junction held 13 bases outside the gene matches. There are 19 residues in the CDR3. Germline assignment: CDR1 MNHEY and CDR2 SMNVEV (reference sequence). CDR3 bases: TGTGCCAGCAGTACCACGTCCTACGGGACAGGGTCGAACACCGGGGAGCTGTTTTTT. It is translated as CASSTTSYGTGSNTGELFF.

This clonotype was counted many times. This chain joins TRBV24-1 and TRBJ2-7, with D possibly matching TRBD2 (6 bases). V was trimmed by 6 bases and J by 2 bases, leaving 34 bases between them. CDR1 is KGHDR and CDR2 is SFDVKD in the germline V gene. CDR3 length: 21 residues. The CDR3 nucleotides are TGTGCCACCAGTAGAGTGTCGCGGTCGCTGTCGGGGGTCCCTGGGACCTACGAGCAGTACTTC. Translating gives CATSRVSRSLSGVPGTYEQYF.

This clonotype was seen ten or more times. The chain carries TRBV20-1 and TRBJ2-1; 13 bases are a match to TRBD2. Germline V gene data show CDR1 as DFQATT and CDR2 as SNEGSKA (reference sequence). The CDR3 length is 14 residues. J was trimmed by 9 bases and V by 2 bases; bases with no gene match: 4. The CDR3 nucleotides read TGCAGTGCTAGAAAGACTAGCGGGAGGAGTGAGCAGTTCTTC. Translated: CSARKTSGRSEQFF.

The CDR3 DNA reads TGTGCCAGCAGCTTCGCAACGGCGGGGAACACTGAAGCTTTCTTT. It specifies CASSFATAGNTEAFF. The chain combines TRBV7-6 with TRBJ1-1; D ambiguous. The germline CDR1 and CDR2 sequences are SGHVS and FNYEAQ. V shed 3 bases and J shed 1 base, with 12 bases lying between them. The CDR3 runs 15 residues.

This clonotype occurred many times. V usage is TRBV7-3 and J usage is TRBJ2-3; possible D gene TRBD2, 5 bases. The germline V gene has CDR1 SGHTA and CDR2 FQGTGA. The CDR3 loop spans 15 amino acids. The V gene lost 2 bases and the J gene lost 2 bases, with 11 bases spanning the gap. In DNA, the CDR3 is TGTGCCAGCAGCTTAGGACTTGCCTTCACAGATACGCAGTATTTT. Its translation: CASSLGLAFTDTQYF.

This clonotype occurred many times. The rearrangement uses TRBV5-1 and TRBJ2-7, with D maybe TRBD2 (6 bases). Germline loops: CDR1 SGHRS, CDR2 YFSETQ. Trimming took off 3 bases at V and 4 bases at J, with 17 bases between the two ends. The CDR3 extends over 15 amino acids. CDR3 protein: CASSSRDSPGYEQYF. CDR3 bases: TGCGCCAGCAGCTCAAGGGACTCCCCGGGATACGAGCAGTACTTC.

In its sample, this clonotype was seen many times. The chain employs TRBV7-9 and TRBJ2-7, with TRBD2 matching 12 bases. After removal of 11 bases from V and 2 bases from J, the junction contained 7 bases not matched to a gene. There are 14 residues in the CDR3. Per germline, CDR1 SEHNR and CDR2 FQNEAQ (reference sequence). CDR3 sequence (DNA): TGTGCCGGATCTAGCGGGAGGGCCGCCTACGAGCAGTACTTC. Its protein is CAGSSGRAAYEQYF.

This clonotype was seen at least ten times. The CDR3 nucleotides read TGTGCCAGCAGGGGACTAGTCGATACGCAGTATTTT. It is translated as CASRGLVDTQYF. J is TRBJ2-3 and V is TRBV12-3 or TRBV12-4; the match to TRBD2 covers 8 bases. J gave up 6 bases and V 6 bases, and 2 bases lay outside the gene matches. There are 12 residues in the CDR3.

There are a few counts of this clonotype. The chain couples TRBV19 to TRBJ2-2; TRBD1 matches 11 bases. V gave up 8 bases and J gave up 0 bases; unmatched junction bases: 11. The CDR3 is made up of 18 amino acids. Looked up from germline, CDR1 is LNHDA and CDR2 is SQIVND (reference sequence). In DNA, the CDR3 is TGTGCCAGTTGGGAGGGACAGGGGGGACTAGCGAACACCGGGGAGCTGTTTTTT. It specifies CASWEGQGGLANTGELFF.

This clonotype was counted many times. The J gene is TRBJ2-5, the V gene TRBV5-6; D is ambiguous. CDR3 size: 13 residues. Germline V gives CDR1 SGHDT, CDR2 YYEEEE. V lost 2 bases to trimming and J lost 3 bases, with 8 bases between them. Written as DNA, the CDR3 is TGTGCCAGCAGCTTTAATCCCAAAGAGACCCAGTACTTC. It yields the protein CASSFNPKETQYF.

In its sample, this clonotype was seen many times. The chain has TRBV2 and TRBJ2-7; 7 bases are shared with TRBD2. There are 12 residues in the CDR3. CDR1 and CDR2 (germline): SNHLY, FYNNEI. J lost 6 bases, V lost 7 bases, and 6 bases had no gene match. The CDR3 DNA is TGTGCCAGCACCACGGGGGGAGGCGAGCAGTACTTC. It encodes CASTTGGGEQYF.

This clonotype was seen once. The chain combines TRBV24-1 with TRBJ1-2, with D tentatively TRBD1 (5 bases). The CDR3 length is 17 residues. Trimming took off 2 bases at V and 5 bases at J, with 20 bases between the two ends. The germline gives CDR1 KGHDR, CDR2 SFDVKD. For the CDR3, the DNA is TGTGCCACCAGTGATTCGGGGGGTCTACGGCCCGGTTATGGCTACACCTTC. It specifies CATSDSGGLRPGYGYTF.

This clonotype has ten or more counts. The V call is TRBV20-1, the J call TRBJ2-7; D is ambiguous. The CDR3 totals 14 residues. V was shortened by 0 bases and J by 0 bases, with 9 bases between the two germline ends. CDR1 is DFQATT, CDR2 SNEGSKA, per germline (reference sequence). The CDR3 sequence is CSARDRTNSYEQYF. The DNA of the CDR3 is TGCAGTGCTAGAGACCGTACGAACTCCTACGAGCAGTACTTC.

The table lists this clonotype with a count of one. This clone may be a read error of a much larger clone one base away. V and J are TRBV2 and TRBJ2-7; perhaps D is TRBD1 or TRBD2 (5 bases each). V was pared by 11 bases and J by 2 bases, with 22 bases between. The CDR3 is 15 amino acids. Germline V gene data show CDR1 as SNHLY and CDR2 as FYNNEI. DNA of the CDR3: TGTGCCGGCACCGAGGGGACCCGTCTGCCCTACGAGCAGTACTTC. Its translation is CAGTEGTRLPYEQYF.

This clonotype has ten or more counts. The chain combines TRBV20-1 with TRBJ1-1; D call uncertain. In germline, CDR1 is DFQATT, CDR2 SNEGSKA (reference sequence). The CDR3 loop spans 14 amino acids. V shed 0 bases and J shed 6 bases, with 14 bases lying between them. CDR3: CSARDRGGHAEAFF. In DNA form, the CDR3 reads TGCAGTGCTAGAGATCGGGGAGGTCACGCTGAAGCTTTCTTT.